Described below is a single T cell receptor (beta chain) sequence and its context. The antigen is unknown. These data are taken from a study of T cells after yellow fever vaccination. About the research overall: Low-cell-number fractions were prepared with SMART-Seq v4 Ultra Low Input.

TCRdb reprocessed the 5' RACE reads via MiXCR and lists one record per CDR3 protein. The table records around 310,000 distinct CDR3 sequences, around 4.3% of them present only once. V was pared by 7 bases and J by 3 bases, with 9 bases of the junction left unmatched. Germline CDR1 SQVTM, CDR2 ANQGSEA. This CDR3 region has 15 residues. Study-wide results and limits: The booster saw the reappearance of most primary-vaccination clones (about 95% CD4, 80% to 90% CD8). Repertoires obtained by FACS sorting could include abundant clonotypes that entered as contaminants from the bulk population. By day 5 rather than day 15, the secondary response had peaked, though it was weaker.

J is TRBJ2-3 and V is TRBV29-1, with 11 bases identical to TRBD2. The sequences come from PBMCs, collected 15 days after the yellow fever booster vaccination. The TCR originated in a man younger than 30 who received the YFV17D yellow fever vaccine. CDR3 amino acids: CSGGPLAGATDTQYF. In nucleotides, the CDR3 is TGCAGCGGGGGTCCACTAGCGGGGGCTACAGATACGCAGTATTTT.